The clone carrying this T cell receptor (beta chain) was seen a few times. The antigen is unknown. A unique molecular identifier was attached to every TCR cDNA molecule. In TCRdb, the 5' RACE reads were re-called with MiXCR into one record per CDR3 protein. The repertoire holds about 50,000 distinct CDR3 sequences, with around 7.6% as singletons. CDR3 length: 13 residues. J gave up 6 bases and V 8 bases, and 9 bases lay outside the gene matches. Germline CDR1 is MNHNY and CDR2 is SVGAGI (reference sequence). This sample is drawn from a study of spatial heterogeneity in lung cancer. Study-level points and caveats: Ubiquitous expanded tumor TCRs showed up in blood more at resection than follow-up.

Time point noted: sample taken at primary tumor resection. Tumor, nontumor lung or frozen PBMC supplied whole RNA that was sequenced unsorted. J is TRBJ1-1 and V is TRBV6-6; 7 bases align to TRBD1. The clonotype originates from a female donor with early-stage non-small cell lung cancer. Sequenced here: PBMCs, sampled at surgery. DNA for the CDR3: TGTGCCAGCGTAGACAGGGTAGGCGCTGAAGCTTTCTTT. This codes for CASVDRVGAEAFF.